The 17 T cell receptor beta chains in this list originate from one sample, sequenced in a study of blood T cell repertoires in COVID-19. Assay used: immunoSEQ multiplex PCR; TCRdb lists only in-frame clones, some missing. The data contain 150,000 to 200,000 clones, around 86% of them seen just once; the ten biggest clones take up under 10%. Sequencing was carried out using peripheral blood. Receptor source: a woman in her 70s with COVID-19, enrolled during active disease.

Details on this clone: This CDR3 is also generated by other DNA sequences in the sample. CDR3 coding DNA: TGTGCCAGCAGCCCACCGGGACTACCTAACACCGGGGAGCTGTTTTTT. Residues: CASSPPGLPNTGELFF. V is TRBV27 and J is TRBJ2-2, with 7 bases fitting TRBD2. CDR1 is MNHEY and CDR2 is SMNVEV in the germline V gene (reference sequence). The CDR3 contains 16 residues. The junction had 9 bases not matched to a gene; V was cut back by 6 bases and J by 2 bases.

The V gene is TRBV19, the J gene TRBJ1-4; possibly TRBD1 for D (5 bases). In germline, CDR1 is LNHDA, CDR2 SQIVND (reference sequence). The CDR3 is 15 amino acids. V was trimmed by 1 base and J by 5 bases, leaving 11 bases between them. CDR3 residues: CASSIAGGRNEKLFF. In DNA, the CDR3 is TGTGCCAGTAGTATAGCCGGGGGGAGGAATGAAAAACTGTTTTTT. The whole variable domain, filled in from reference TRBV19 and TRBJ1-4, reads DGGITQSPKYLFRKEGQNVTLSCEQNLNHDAMYWYRQDPGQGLRLIYYSQIVNDFQKGDIAEGYSVSREKKESFPLTVTSAQKNPTAFYLCASSIAGGRNEKLFFGSGTQLSVL.

This clone was observed once. V is TRBV28 and J is TRBJ1-2; weak D call: TRBD1 (6 bases). Trimming took 6 bases from V and 0 from J, leaving 11 bases between them. This CDR3 spans 14 amino acids. CDR1 and CDR2 from the germline V gene are MDHEN and SYDVKM. As DNA, the CDR3 is TGTGCCAGCAGCCAGGACAGAGCTAACTATGGCTACACCTTC. The encoded protein is CASSQDRANYGYTF.

This clone was picked up one time. The V call is TRBV30, the J call TRBJ2-5; perhaps TRBD2 as D (5 bases). Germline loops: CDR1 GTSNPN, CDR2 SVGIG (reference sequence). Trimming shortened V by 7 bases and J by 0 bases, and 15 bases separated the two germline ends. This CDR3 has 14 amino acids. CDR3 sequence (DNA): TGTGCCTCAAGAGGGAAATCGTACCAAGAGACCCAGTACTTC. It translates to CASRGKSYQETQYF. Using reference TRBV30 and TRBJ2-5 for the parts outside the CDR3, the full variable domain is SQTIHQWPATLVQPVGSPLSLECTVEGTSNPNLYWYRQAAGRGLQLLFYSVGIGQISSEVPQNLSASRPQDRQFILSSKKLLLSDSGFYLCASRGKSYQETQYFGPGTRLLVL.

This chain uses TRBV7-2 with TRBJ1-5; TRBD1 agrees at 11 bases. This CDR3 has 15 residues. With V trimmed by 4 bases and J by 4 bases, 3 bases remained unmatched. CDR1 is SGHTA, CDR2 FQGNSA, per germline. The CDR3 bases are TGTGCCAGCAGCTCGGGACAGGGGGGGAATCAGCCCCAGCATTTT. It encodes CASSSGQGGNQPQHF.

The V call is TRBV28, the J call TRBJ2-7, with D perhaps TRBD1 (6 bases). This CDR3 is built from 13 residues. Germline V gene lookup returns CDR1 MDHEN and CDR2 SYDVKM. The V end was cut by 8 bases, the J end by 2 bases, with 13 bases between. The chain's CDR3 is CASAPRGTYEQYF. CDR3 nucleotides: TGTGCCAGCGCTCCCAGGGGAACCTACGAGCAGTACTTC.

The chain combines TRBV7-2 with TRBJ2-6; 7 nucleotides agree with TRBD2. V dropped 1 base and J dropped 1; count of bases not matched to a gene: 4. This CDR3 has 17 amino acids. Germline values: CDR1 SGHTA, CDR2 FQGNSA. The CDR3 region is CASSLGGGRSGANVLTF. CDR3 nucleotides: TGTGCCAGCAGCTTAGGGGGCGGGAGATCTGGGGCCAACGTCCTGACTTTC. The full variable domain, rest sourced from reference TRBV7-2 and TRBJ2-6, is GAGVSQSPSNKVTEKGKDVELRCDPISGHTALYWYRQSLGQGLEFLIYFQGNSAPDKSGLPSDRFSAERTGGSVSTLTIQRTQQEDSAVYLCASSLGGGRSGANVLTFGAGSRLTVL.

This rearrangement joins TRBV3-1 (or the pseudogene TRBV3-2) to TRBJ1-2; D unclear. Trimming removed 1 base at V and 7 bases at J, with 16 bases between. Germline V lookup: CDR1 LGHDT, CDR2 YNNKEL (reference sequence). The length of the CDR3 is 15 residues. The CDR3 sequence is CASSQGSLPAGGYTF. For the CDR3, the DNA is TGTGCCAGCAGCCAAGGTTCTTTACCCGCGGGTGGCTACACCTTC.

This clone was recorded many times. The chain employs TRBV5-1 and TRBJ1-2; D is perhaps TRBD1 (5 bases). Trimming took off 0 bases at V and 1 base at J, with 7 bases between the two ends. This CDR3 contains 14 residues. CDR1 SGHRS and CDR2 YFSETQ come from the germline V gene. DNA for the CDR3: TGCGCCAGCAGCTTGGTGACAGATAACTATGGCTACACCTTC. Translation: CASSLVTDNYGYTF.

The V gene is TRBV5-4, the J gene TRBJ2-3; TRBD1 might be the D (5 bases). From germline, CDR1 is SGHNT and CDR2 YYREEE (reference sequence). The ends were cut back, 0 bases at V and 2 bases at J, with 10 bases in the middle. This CDR3 spans 15 amino acids. The CDR3 DNA reads TGTGCCAGCAGCTTGGCTCCAGGGAACACAGATACGCAGTATTTT. Its protein product is CASSLAPGNTDTQYF.

The gene calls are TRBV19 and TRBJ2-3, with TRBD2 identical over 9 bases. The germline V gene encodes CDR1 LNHDA and CDR2 SQIVND (reference sequence). Trimming cost V 5 bases and J 6 bases; bases outside gene matches: 6. This CDR3 is built from 14 residues. This CDR3 reads CASSAAGGIDTQYF. The CDR3 DNA sequence: TGTGCCAGTAGTGCAGCGGGAGGTATCGATACGCAGTATTTT.

The CDR3 spells CASTLAGLYNSPLHF. CDR3 sequence (DNA): TGTGCCAGCACCCTAGCGGGACTCTATAATTCACCCCTCCACTTT. The chain employs TRBV3-1 (or the pseudogene TRBV3-2) and TRBJ1-6, with a weak D call TRBD1 (5 bases). Germline-derived CDR1 and CDR2 are LGHDT and YNNKEL (reference sequence). V was pared by 7 bases and J by 3 bases, with 13 bases between. The CDR3 runs to 15 residues.

V gene TRBV19 combines with J gene TRBJ2-3; a weak D match, TRBD1 (6 bases). In germline, CDR1 is LNHDA, CDR2 SQIVND (reference sequence). The CDR3 length is 15 residues. Trimming pared 4 bases from V and 9 bases from J, leaving 20 bases between. The CDR3, as DNA: TGTGCCAGTAGTAAACAAAGAGTACAGGGTGTAACGCAGTATTTT. This gives the protein CASSKQRVQGVTQYF.

V usage is TRBV7-2 and J usage is TRBJ2-7; 9 bases agree with TRBD2. Germline V gene lookup returns CDR1 SGHTA and CDR2 FQGNSA. The CDR3 consists of 15 residues. Germline trimming cut 3 bases from V and 3 bases from J; bases unmatched to any gene: 6. The CDR3 DNA sequence: TGTGCCAGCAGCTTTTTTCTAGCGGGGAGCTACGAGCAGTACTTC. Translated, it gives CASSFFLAGSYEQYF.

The V call is TRBV18, the J call TRBJ2-7; D may be TRBD2 (6 bases). This CDR3 is built from 14 residues. Germline CDR1 is KGHSH and CDR2 is LQKENI. V lost 5 bases to trimming and J lost 3 bases, with 14 bases between them. CDR3 DNA sequence: TGTGCCAGCTCAGGAGGGCCCCGGGGCTACGAGCAGTACTTC. This encodes CASSGGPRGYEQYF.

The V gene is TRBV11-2, the J gene TRBJ1-6, with 7 bases fitting TRBD1. Trimming cost V 3 bases and J 6 bases; bases outside gene matches: 2. CDR3 length equals 14 residues. Looked up from germline, CDR1 is SGHAT and CDR2 is FQNNGV. The CDR3: CASSFRDSNSPLHF. The CDR3 coding sequence is TGTGCCAGCAGCTTTCGGGACAGTAATTCACCCCTCCACTTT.

This clone appeared a few times. V usage is TRBV7-8 and J usage is TRBJ2-1, with 7 bases aligning to TRBD2. The trim removed 5 bases at V and 6 bases at J, leaving 4 bases unmatched. From germline, CDR1 is SGHVS and CDR2 FQNEAQ. This CDR3 has 13 residues. The CDR3 nucleotides are TGTGCCAGCAGCGGGACTAAGGGCAATGAGCAGTTCTTC. It encodes CASSGTKGNEQFF. The full variable domain, rest sourced from reference TRBV7-8 and TRBJ2-1, is GAGVSQSPRYKVAKRGQDVALRCDPISGHVSLFWYQQALGQGPEFLTYFQNEAQLDKSGLPSDRFFAERPEGSVSTLKIQRTQQEDSAVYLCASSGTKGNEQFFGPGTRLTVL.